The clone carrying this T cell receptor beta chain appeared many times. Its target is unknown. The germline V gene has CDR1 SEHNR and CDR2 FQNEAQ (reference sequence). The CDR3 has 14 amino acids. Germline trimming cut 3 bases from V and 2 bases from J; bases unmatched to any gene: 1. The sample belongs to a study of read filtering for tumor transcriptome and immune sequencing. At the level of the study: Mean patient age was roughly 72 years, range about 45 to 85; 16 to 20 male, 11 to 15 female. IR-seq gave about 4.05 to 11 million TCR reads per sample; RNA-seq gave about 80 to 1,400. After DNase treatment, RNA was made into whole-transcriptome libraries.

The library was built from 400 ng RNA with molecular barcoded adaptors for alpha/delta and beta/gamma chains. TCRdb recomputed calls from the reads with MiXCR, one row per CDR3 protein. The sample yields about 39,000 distinct CDR3 sequences, roughly an eighth seen once. General study results and limits: Approximately 77% of IR-seq clonotypes had a single read, yet these held roughly 3.8% of reads.

This rearrangement joins TRBV7-9 to TRBJ1-5, with TRBD1 matching over 7 bases. Sequenced: a population of CD138-negative cells sorted from bone marrow. The receptor was derived from a donor over 35 with multiple myeloma. The CDR3 loop reads CASSFGQGNQPQHF. DNA for the CDR3: TGTGCCAGCAGCTTTGGACAGGGCAATCAGCCCCAGCATTTT.